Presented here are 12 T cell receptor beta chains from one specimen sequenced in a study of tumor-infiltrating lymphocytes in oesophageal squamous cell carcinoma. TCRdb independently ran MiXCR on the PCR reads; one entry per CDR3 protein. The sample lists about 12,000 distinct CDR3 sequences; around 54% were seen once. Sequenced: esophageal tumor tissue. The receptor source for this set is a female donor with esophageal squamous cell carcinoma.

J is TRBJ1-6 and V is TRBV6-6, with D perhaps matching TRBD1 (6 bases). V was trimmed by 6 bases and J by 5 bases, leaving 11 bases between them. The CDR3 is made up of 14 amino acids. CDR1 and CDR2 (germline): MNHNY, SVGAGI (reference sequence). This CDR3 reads CASRGGGNNSPLHF. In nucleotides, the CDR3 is TGTGCCAGCAGAGGGGGTGGGAATAATTCACCCCTCCACTTT.

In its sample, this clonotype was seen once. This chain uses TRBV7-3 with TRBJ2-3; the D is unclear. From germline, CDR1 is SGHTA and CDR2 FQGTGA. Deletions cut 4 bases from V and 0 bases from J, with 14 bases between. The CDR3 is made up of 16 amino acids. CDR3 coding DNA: TGTGCCAGCAGCTCCCACAGTACTCCTAGCACAGATACGCAGTATTTT. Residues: CASSSHSTPSTDTQYF.

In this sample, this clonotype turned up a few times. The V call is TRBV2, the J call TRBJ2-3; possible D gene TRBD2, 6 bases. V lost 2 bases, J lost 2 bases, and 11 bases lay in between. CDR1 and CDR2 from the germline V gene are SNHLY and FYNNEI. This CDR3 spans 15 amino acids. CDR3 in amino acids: CASSERDLHTDTQYF. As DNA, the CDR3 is TGTGCCAGCAGTGAAAGGGACTTACACACAGATACGCAGTATTTT.

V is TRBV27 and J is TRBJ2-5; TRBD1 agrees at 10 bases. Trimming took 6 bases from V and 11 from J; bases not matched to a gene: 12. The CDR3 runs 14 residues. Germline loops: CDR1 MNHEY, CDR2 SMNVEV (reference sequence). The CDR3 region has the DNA TGTGCCAGCAGAAGTGGGACAGGGGTGAATGAGCAGTACTTC. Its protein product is CASRSGTGVNEQYF.

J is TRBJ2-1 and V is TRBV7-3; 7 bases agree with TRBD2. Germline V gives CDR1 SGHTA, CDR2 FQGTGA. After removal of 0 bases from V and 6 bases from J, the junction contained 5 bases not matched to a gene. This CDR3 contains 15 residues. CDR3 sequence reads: CASSLTSPSGNEQFF. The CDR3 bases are TGTGCCAGCAGCTTAACCTCCCCTAGCGGCAATGAGCAGTTCTTC.

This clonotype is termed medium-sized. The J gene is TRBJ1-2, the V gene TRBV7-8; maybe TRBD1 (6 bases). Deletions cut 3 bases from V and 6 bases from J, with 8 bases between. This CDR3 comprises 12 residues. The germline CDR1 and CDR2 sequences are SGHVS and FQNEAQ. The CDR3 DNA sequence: TGTGCCAGCAGCTTTTGGACAGATGGCTACACCTTC. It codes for CASSFWTDGYTF.

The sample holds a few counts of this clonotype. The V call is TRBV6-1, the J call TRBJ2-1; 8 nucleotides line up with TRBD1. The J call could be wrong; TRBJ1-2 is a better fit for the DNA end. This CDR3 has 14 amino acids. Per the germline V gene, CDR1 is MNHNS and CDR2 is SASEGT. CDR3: CASRGGQGPHGYTF. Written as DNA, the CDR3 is TGTGCCAGCAGGGGAGGACAGGGCCCCCATGGCTACACCTTC.

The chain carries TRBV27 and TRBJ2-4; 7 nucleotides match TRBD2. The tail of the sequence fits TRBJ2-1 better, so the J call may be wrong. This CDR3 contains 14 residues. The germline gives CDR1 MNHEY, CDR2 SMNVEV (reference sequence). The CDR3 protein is CASSVPSRTSRQFF. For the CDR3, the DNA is TGTGCCAGCAGTGTCCCCTCCAGGACTAGTCGGCAGTTCTTC.

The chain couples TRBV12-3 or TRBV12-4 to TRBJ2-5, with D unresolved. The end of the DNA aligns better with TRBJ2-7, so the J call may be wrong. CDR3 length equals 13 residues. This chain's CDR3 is CASSYIGSYEQYF. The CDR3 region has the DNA TGTGCCAGCAGTTACATCGGCTCCTACGAGCAGTACTTC.

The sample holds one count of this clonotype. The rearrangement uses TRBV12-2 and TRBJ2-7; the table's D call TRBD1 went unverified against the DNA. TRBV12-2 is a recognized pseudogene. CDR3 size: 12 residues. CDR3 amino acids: CASRAYSGYEFF. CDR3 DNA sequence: TGTGCAAGTCGCGCATATTCAGGGTATGAGTTCTTC.

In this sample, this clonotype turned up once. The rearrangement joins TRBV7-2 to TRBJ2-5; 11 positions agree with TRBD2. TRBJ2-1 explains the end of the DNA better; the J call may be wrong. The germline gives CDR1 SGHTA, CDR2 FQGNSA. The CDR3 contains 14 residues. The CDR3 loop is CASSPSGRYNEQFF. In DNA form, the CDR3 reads TGTGCCAGCAGCCCTAGCGGGAGGTACAATGAGCAGTTCTTC.

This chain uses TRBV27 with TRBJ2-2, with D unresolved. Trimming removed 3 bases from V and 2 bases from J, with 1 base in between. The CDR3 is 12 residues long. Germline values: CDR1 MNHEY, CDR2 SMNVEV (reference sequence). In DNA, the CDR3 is TGTGCCAGCAGTTTTAACACCGGGGAGCTGTTTTTT. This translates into CASSFNTGELFF.